This TCR beta chain was identified in a study of blood T cell repertoires in COVID-19. Assay used: immunoSEQ multiplex PCR; TCRdb lists only in-frame clones, some missing. The sample has a few hundred thousand clones; around 82% are singletons. V lost 3 bases and J 3 bases, leaving 21 bases between the germline ends. The CDR3 covers 17 residues. CDR1 is KGHSH and CDR2 is LQKENI in the germline V gene. This clone was counted a single time. The material sequenced was peripheral blood. The chain is built from TRBV18 and TRBJ2-7; D may be TRBD2 (6 bases). The TCR originated in a human donor with COVID-19, enrolled during active disease. The donor label of this sample is uncertain. CDR3 protein: CASSPFGRGDGNYEQYF. CDR3 DNA: TGTGCCAGCTCACCTTTCGGGAGAGGGGACGGCAACTACGAGCAGTACTTC.